This TCR beta chain is from a study of blood T cell repertoires in COVID-19. As for the study in general: Acute-phase and convalescent COVID-19 samples originated in the United States, Italy and Spain. PBMCs, B-cell-depleted T cells, or T cells were the source of the cDNA or gDNA that made up the material.

Per the original data handling: Amplified reference gene primers provided the basis for estimating nucleated cell counts. Sequenced by immunoSEQ multiplex PCR; TCRdb stores in-frame clones only, minus some. That table is the source of V, J and clone size, and D and trimming were worked out from the DNA. The table lists around 290,000 clones, approximately 90% of them singletons. From germline, CDR1 is LGHDT and CDR2 YNNKEL (reference sequence). The CDR3 contains 14 residues. V was cut by 2 bases and J by 3 bases, with 7 bases left in between. This clone came up a few times. The sample comprised peripheral blood. The rearrangement joins TRBV3-1 (or the pseudogene TRBV3-2) to TRBJ1-4, with D possibly being TRBD1 (6 bases). This sequence was found in a man aged 35-49 years with acute or convalescent COVID-19. CDR3 region: CASSQRGSNEKLFF. CDR3 nucleotide sequence: TGTGCCAGCAGCCAAAGGGGGTCTAATGAAAAACTGTTTTTT.